The present entry profiles one TCR beta chain with its context. The repertoire was sequenced with immunoSEQ multiplex PCR; TCRdb's copy has only in-frame clones and lacks some. The table has around 200,000 clones, 75% to 95% seen once. These data originate in a study of control samples from healthy donors and cancer patients. Trimming cost V 5 bases and J 5 bases; bases outside gene matches: 5. The V gene's germline CDR1 is MDHEN and CDR2 SYDVKM. The CDR3 has 13 amino acids. The sequencing sample was made of blood. The V and J genes are TRBV28 and TRBJ1-2, with 7 bases aligning to TRBD1. The clonotype was recovered from a woman aged 30 to 39 in good health. CDR3 amino acids: CASSVRGGYGYTF. Here the CDR3 DNA reads TGTGCCAGCAGTGTCAGGGGGGGATATGGCTACACCTTC.